These 22 T cell receptor beta chains were sequenced from one sample in a study of CD8 T cells in Susac syndrome. It was with random hexamers that roughly 0.5 to 1 ug RNA was reverse transcribed. TCRdb passed the immunoSEQ multiplex PCR reads through MiXCR, listing each CDR3 protein once. This sample yields approximately 190,000 distinct CDR3 sequences, of which about 94% are seen a single time; around 0.1% belongs to the top ten. The specimen sequenced was CD4+ T cells from PBMCs. All receptors come from a human donor with Susac syndrome.

This chain joins TRBV7-2 and TRBJ1-1; D perhaps matches TRBD1 (6 bases). V was cut by 2 bases and J by 7 bases, with 11 bases left in between. The CDR3 is 13 amino acids. CDR1 SGHTA and CDR2 FQGNSA come from the germline V gene. CDR3 DNA: TGTGCCAGCAGCTTAACCAGGGGAGGTGAAGCTTTCTTT. Its translation is CASSLTRGGEAFF.

The chain couples TRBV4-1 to TRBJ2-3; 8 nucleotides match TRBD2. Losses at the gene ends were 4 bases for V and 4 bases for J; bases not matched to a gene: 10. The CDR3 runs to 16 residues. Germline values: CDR1 MGHRA, CDR2 YSYEKL. Written as DNA, the CDR3 is TGCGCCAGCAGCCGCCTTGTCGGGGGGGCCGCAGATACGCAGTATTTT. As protein: CASSRLVGGAADTQYF.

The chain uses TRBV7-3 and TRBJ1-2; a weak D match, TRBD1 (5 bases). The V gene lost 5 bases and the J gene lost 4 bases, with 17 bases spanning the gap. The CDR3 sequence is 15 residues long. Per the germline V gene, CDR1 is SGHTA and CDR2 is FQGTGA. Here the CDR3 DNA reads TGTGCCAGCAGCCCTCAGGGTCGGTTAGGCTATGGCTACACCTTC. This sequence encodes CASSPQGRLGYGYTF.

This chain links TRBV20-1 with TRBJ2-5; 15 bases align to TRBD2. V gave up 4 bases and J gave up 5 bases; unmatched junction bases: 11. Germline lookup yields CDR1 DFQATT and CDR2 SNEGSKA (reference sequence). CDR3 size: 17 residues. DNA for the CDR3: TGCAGTGCTATAAGGACTAGCGGGGGGGCCGGGTCTGAGACCCAGTACTTC. Protein sequence: CSAIRTSGGAGSETQYF.

This chain uses TRBV15 with TRBJ1-2; possible D gene TRBD1, 5 bases. The germline gives CDR1 LNHNV, CDR2 YYDKDF (reference sequence). The CDR3 has 16 amino acids. The V gene lost 2 bases and the J gene lost 8 bases, with 21 bases spanning the gap. In nucleotides, the CDR3 is TGTGCCACCAGCAGACAGTGGGGGGTGACTACTCGGGGCTACACCTTC. Translated, it gives CATSRQWGVTTRGYTF.

The V gene is TRBV7-9, the J gene TRBJ1-2, with D maybe TRBD1 (6 bases). The germline gives CDR1 SEHNR, CDR2 FQNEAQ (reference sequence). The V gene lost 4 bases and the J gene lost 8 bases, with 14 bases spanning the gap. This CDR3 comprises 13 residues. CDR3 nucleotides: TGTGCCAGCAGCTACCGGGGGGGGCGCGGCTACACCTTC. Encoded protein: CASSYRGGRGYTF.

This chain connects TRBV27 to TRBJ1-6, with D possibly TRBD1 on 5 matching bases. CDR1 is MNHEY, CDR2 SMNVEV, per germline (reference sequence). CDR3 size: 16 residues. Trimming took off 1 base at V and 6 bases at J, with 13 bases between the two ends. In DNA, the CDR3 is TGTGCCAGCAGTTTATGGGTAGGGGACGGTAATTCACCCCTCCACTTT. Translating gives CASSLWVGDGNSPLHF.

The chain has TRBV29-1 and TRBJ1-1; 7 bases agree with TRBD1. V gave up 3 bases and J gave up 4 bases; unmatched junction bases: 2. This CDR3 is 12 amino acids long. Germline V gives CDR1 SQVTM, CDR2 ANQGSEA. The CDR3 reads CSVDYRGTEAFF. CDR3 nucleotide sequence: TGCAGCGTTGACTACAGGGGCACTGAAGCTTTCTTT. Full variable domain (outside the CDR3, taken from reference TRBV29-1 and TRBJ1-1): SAVISQKPSRDICQRGTSLTIQCQVDSQVTMMFWYRQQPGQSLTLIATANQGSEATYESGFVIDKFPISRPNLTFSTLTVSNMSPEDSSIYLCSVDYRGTEAFFGQGTRLTVV.

This rearrangement joins TRBV6-6 to TRBJ1-2; the D gene is possibly TRBD1 (5 bases). CDR3 length equals 16 residues. V lost 6 bases, J lost 3 bases, and 20 bases lay in between. The germline CDR1 and CDR2 sequences are MNHNY and SVGAGI (reference sequence). The CDR3 spells CASSSIGGAEDYGYTF. CDR3 DNA: TGTGCCAGCAGCTCCATCGGAGGGGCTGAGGACTATGGCTACACCTTC.

The gene calls are TRBV12-3 or TRBV12-4 and TRBJ1-5; D gene ambiguous. The CDR3 is 12 amino acids. The V end was cut by 7 bases, the J end by 5 bases, with 9 bases between. The CDR3 sequence: CASTTWDQPQHF. Here the CDR3 DNA reads TGTGCCAGCACCACTTGGGATCAGCCCCAGCATTTT.

The chain is built from TRBV3-1 and TRBJ2-7; D may match TRBD1 or TRBD2 (5 bases each). V dropped 4 bases and J dropped 0 bases, with 13 bases sitting between them. The CDR3 has 15 amino acids. In germline, CDR1 is LGHDT, CDR2 YNNKEL (reference sequence). Here the CDR3 reads CASSPGTLSSYEQYF. The CDR3, as DNA: TGTGCCAGCAGCCCCGGGACGTTGAGCTCCTACGAGCAGTACTTC.

The chain employs TRBV5-1 and TRBJ2-7, with 8 bases aligning to TRBD1. Germline CDR1 reads SGHRS; CDR2 reads YFSETQ. The CDR3 extends over 14 amino acids. Trimming at V came to 3 bases and at J to 0 bases, leaving 2 bases not matched to a gene. The CDR3 DNA reads TGCGCCAGCAGCTGGACAGGGACCTCCTACGAGCAGTACTTC. It yields the protein CASSWTGTSYEQYF.

This rearrangement joins TRBV20-1 to TRBJ1-3, with D unclear. This CDR3 contains 16 residues. Germline-derived CDR1 and CDR2 are DFQATT and SNEGSKA (reference sequence). V was shortened by 1 base and J by 5 bases, with 18 bases between the two germline ends. CDR3 in amino acids: CSARGDRTPFRNTIYF. CDR3 DNA: TGCAGTGCTAGAGGCGACCGTACGCCCTTCAGAAACACCATATATTTT.

V is TRBV7-2 and J is TRBJ2-6; a possible D gene is TRBD1 (6 bases). The CDR3 is 19 residues long. Trimming left V 5 bases short and J 0 bases short, with 20 bases between. The V gene's germline CDR1 is SGHTA and CDR2 FQGNSA. DNA of the CDR3: TGTGCCAGCAGCCCCCAGGCCGCGACAGGCTTCTCTGGGGCCAACGTCCTGACTTTC. Translating gives CASSPQAATGFSGANVLTF. The variable domain in full, with the rest retrieved from reference TRBV7-2 and TRBJ2-6, is GAGVSQSPSNKVTEKGKDVELRCDPISGHTALYWYRQSLGQGLEFLIYFQGNSAPDKSGLPSDRFSAERTGGSVSTLTIQRTQQEDSAVYLCASSPQAATGFSGANVLTFGAGSRLTVL.

Here the CDR3 DNA reads TGTGCCAACATACCCCCCGGGACGGCGGTGAGGAGCTACACCTTC. It is translated as CANIPPGTAVRSYTF. The chain joins TRBV19 to TRBJ1-2; maybe TRBD1 (5 bases). V shed 10 bases and J shed 9 bases, with 27 bases lying between them. CDR1 and CDR2 from the germline V gene are LNHDA and SQIVND (reference sequence). The CDR3 length is 15 residues. Filled out from reference TRBV19 and TRBJ1-2, the complete variable domain reads DGGITQSPKYLFRKEGQNVTLSCEQNLNHDAMYWYRQDPGQGLRLIYYSQIVNDFQKGDIAEGYSVSREKKESFPLTVTSAQKNPTAFYLCANIPPGTAVRSYTFGSGTRLTVV.

The rearrangement joins TRBV6-5 to TRBJ1-1; weak D call: TRBD1 (6 bases). Trimming left V 0 bases short and J 5 bases short, with 13 bases between. The CDR3 has 15 amino acids. Germline V CDR1 and CDR2: MNHEY, SVGAGI. CDR3 region: CASSYSRGRGTEAFF. CDR3 DNA sequence: TGTGCCAGCAGTTACTCGCGGGGGCGCGGGACTGAAGCTTTCTTT.

The V gene is TRBV12-3 or TRBV12-4, the J gene TRBJ2-3; D is unresolved. Trimming left V 4 bases short and J 0 bases short, with 8 bases between. This CDR3 comprises 14 residues. The CDR3 DNA reads TGTGCCAGCAGTTCAGTGGGTAGCACAGATACGCAGTATTTT. Its translation is CASSSVGSTDTQYF.

The rearrangement joins TRBV4-3 to TRBJ2-2, with D hard to call. Germline CDR1 is LGHNA and CDR2 is YSLEER. The CDR3 length is 15 residues. V was pared by 3 bases and J by 6 bases, with 14 bases between. Here the CDR3 DNA reads TGCGCCAGCAGCCATGAGGTTGTAGGTGCCGGGGAGCTGTTTTTT. This sequence encodes CASSHEVVGAGELFF.

The chain links TRBV7-6 to TRBJ2-7; D uncertain. The CDR3 covers 18 residues. V lost 5 bases and J lost 3, with 26 bases in between. From germline, CDR1 is SGHVS and CDR2 FNYEAQ. DNA for the CDR3: TGTGCCAGCAGCCTTAACGACCCTCTTTGGACCGGATTCTACGAGCAGTACTTC. Translating it yields CASSLNDPLWTGFYEQYF.

The chain has TRBV5-1 and TRBJ2-3; 13 bases fit TRBD2. Germline-derived CDR1 and CDR2 are SGHRS and YFSETQ. The CDR3 totals 15 residues. Germline trimming cut 7 bases from V and 4 bases from J; bases unmatched to any gene: 6. In DNA, the CDR3 is TGCGCCAGCGGAGTCACTAGCGGGGGGGCAGATACGCAGTATTTT. As protein: CASGVTSGGADTQYF.

The chain combines TRBV20-1 with TRBJ2-2; no definite D call. The CDR3 loop spans 14 amino acids. Germline CDR1 and CDR2: DFQATT and SNEGSKA (reference sequence). V gave up 5 bases and J gave up 0 bases, with 10 bases separating them. CDR3: CSALRRANTGELFF. In nucleotides, the CDR3 is TGCAGTGCTCTCCGCCGGGCGAACACCGGGGAGCTGTTTTTT.

The rearrangement links TRBV12-3 or TRBV12-4 to TRBJ1-3, with D perhaps matching TRBD1 (6 bases). This CDR3 region has 14 residues. V was shortened by 7 bases and J by 2 bases, with 12 bases between the two germline ends. The CDR3 here is CASNYPGAGNTIYF. The CDR3 DNA follows: TGTGCCAGCAACTACCCAGGGGCTGGAAACACCATATATTTT.